Below, 20 T cell receptor beta chains from the same sample are listed, as sequenced in a study of T cell repertoires in cytomegalovirus infection. One entry per CDR3 protein, called by TCRdb with MiXCR from the reads. The data show tens of thousands of distinct CDR3 sequences, with roughly 39% seen just once and approximately 95% held by the top ten. What these receptors recognize is not known. The sequencing used CD8+ T cells from cultured PBMCs, collected from culture after CMV antigen stimulation. The receptor set was obtained from a human donor in good health (CMV status not recorded). Some clones in this sample may be carry-over from other donors' samples.

The V call is TRBV12-3 or TRBV12-4, the J call TRBJ2-7; a possible D gene is TRBD2 (7 bases). The CDR3 totals 19 residues. V lost 3 bases, J lost 2 bases, and 26 bases lay in between. CDR3 nucleotide sequence: TGTGCCAGCAGTTTTCTTTATCGTTTCGCGGCGGGGGCCGCCTACGAGCAGTACTTC. This codes for CASSFLYRFAAGAAYEQYF.

The chain uses TRBV4-2 and TRBJ1-1; D remains ambiguous. Trimming stripped 0 bases from V and 6 bases from J, with 11 bases between. CDR1 is LGHNA and CDR2 is YNFKEQ in the germline V gene. This CDR3 comprises 14 residues. The CDR3 sequence is CASSQDQETPEAFF. DNA for the CDR3: TGTGCCAGCAGCCAAGATCAGGAGACGCCTGAAGCTTTCTTT.

This clonotype was observed many times. The rearrangement joins TRBV7-2 to TRBJ2-1; D remains unclear. The germline V and J ends were trimmed by 1 base and 0 bases, with 4 bases remaining between them. The V gene's germline CDR1 is SGHTA and CDR2 FQGNSA. The CDR3 covers 14 residues. The CDR3 DNA reads TGTGCCAGCAGCTTAGGGGGCTCCTACAATGAGCAGTTCTTC. Encoded protein: CASSLGGSYNEQFF.

This clonotype was detected only a few times. This rearrangement joins TRBV27 to TRBJ1-2, with no clear D. CDR1 is MNHEY, CDR2 SMNVEV, per germline (reference sequence). This CDR3 has 14 amino acids. V dropped 5 bases and J dropped 8 bases, with 18 bases sitting between them. The CDR3 is CASSPTDILGGYTF. CDR3 bases: TGTGCCAGCAGTCCGACCGATATACTAGGCGGCTACACCTTC.

The chain carries TRBV12-3 or TRBV12-4 and TRBJ1-1; 7 bases are a match to TRBD1. This CDR3 has 15 residues. V lost 6 bases and J lost 0; bases outside the gene matches: 7. CDR3 loop: CASSPVRGLNTEAFF. The DNA of the CDR3 is TGTGCCAGCAGCCCCGTCAGGGGGTTGAACACTGAAGCTTTCTTT.

This CDR3 is CASSEAVYGTGGKVNTEAFF. The DNA for the CDR3 is TGTGCCAGCAGTGAAGCGGTGTATGGTACAGGGGGAAAGGTGAACACTGAAGCTTTCTTT. This chain joins TRBV6-1 and TRBJ1-1, with 8 bases identical to TRBD1. The CDR3 has 20 residues. Trimming cost V 0 bases and J 0 bases; bases outside gene matches: 15. Per the germline V gene, CDR1 is MNHNS and CDR2 is SASEGT.

The chain is built from TRBV7-9 and TRBJ1-5; D call uncertain. Trimming pared 5 bases from V and 2 bases from J, leaving 7 bases between. This CDR3 contains 13 residues. CDR1 is SEHNR and CDR2 is FQNEAQ in the germline V gene (reference sequence). CDR3 coding DNA: TGTGCCAGCAGCCCTTCGGGCAATCAGCCCCAGCATTTT. The encoded protein is CASSPSGNQPQHF.

This clonotype was detected only once. V is TRBV7-9 and J is TRBJ2-3; a possible D gene is TRBD2 (5 bases). The CDR3 runs to 16 residues. V was cut by 1 base and J by 2 bases, with 13 bases left in between. Germline assignment: CDR1 SEHNR and CDR2 FQNEAQ (reference sequence). Here the CDR3 DNA reads TGTGCCAGCAGCTTAGGGTCTAGCCAATCCACAGATACGCAGTATTTT. Translation gives CASSLGSSQSTDTQYF.

This clonotype was seen a few times. The chain recombines TRBV27 with TRBJ1-5, with D possibly being TRBD1 (6 bases). The germline V gene has CDR1 MNHEY and CDR2 SMNVEV (reference sequence). Trimming took 4 bases from V and 2 from J, leaving 9 bases between them. The CDR3 extends over 14 amino acids. CDR3 sequence reads: CASSSGVRNQPQHF. The CDR3 bases are TGTGCCAGCAGTTCAGGGGTACGCAATCAGCCCCAGCATTTT.

The chain joins TRBV7-6 to TRBJ2-1, with D possibly matching TRBD2 (5 bases). This CDR3 comprises 14 residues. Trimming left V 1 base short and J 9 bases short, with 13 bases between. CDR1 SGHVS and CDR2 FNYEAQ come from the germline V gene. The CDR3 is CASSLGIRGLEQFF. The DNA for the CDR3 is TGTGCCAGCAGCTTAGGGATACGGGGTCTTGAGCAGTTCTTC.

V usage is TRBV6-8 and J usage is TRBJ1-1, with a possible D match to TRBD1 (5 bases). With 2 bases removed from V and 4 bases from J, the gap between germline ends came to 14 bases. Germline V gives CDR1 MNHGY, CDR2 SAAAGT. The CDR3 extends over 15 amino acids. In DNA form, the CDR3 reads TGTGCCAGCAGTTACCCTGGAGGGAGGGGCACTGAAGCTTTCTTT. It is translated as CASSYPGGRGTEAFF.

This chain uses TRBV11-1 with TRBJ1-1; D remains unclear. The CDR3 loop spans 14 amino acids. V was cut by 0 bases and J by 6 bases, with 11 bases left in between. In germline, CDR1 is SGHAT, CDR2 FQDESV (reference sequence). The DNA of the CDR3 is TGTGCCAGCAGCTTAGCCTACGAGATTGCTGAAGCTTTCTTT. It yields the protein CASSLAYEIAEAFF.

CDR3 bases: TGCGCCAGCAGCCCCCTGGGTAGCGGGAGCACAGATACGCAGTATTTT. It specifies CASSPLGSGSTDTQYF. The rearrangement links TRBV4-1 to TRBJ2-3, with 7 positions matching TRBD2. The CDR3 consists of 16 residues. Losses at the gene ends were 4 bases for V and 0 bases for J; bases not matched to a gene: 7. From germline, CDR1 is MGHRA and CDR2 YSYEKL.

The rearrangement uses TRBV6-1 and TRBJ1-1; D uncertain. The V gene's germline CDR1 is MNHNS and CDR2 SASEGT. The CDR3 length is 13 residues. Trimming removed 7 bases at V and 9 bases at J, with 18 bases between. DNA for the CDR3: TGTGCCAGCACGACTGGATCGTGGCTGAAAGCTTTCTTT. This sequence encodes CASTTGSWLKAFF.

This clonotype was counted a few times. This chain joins TRBV28 and TRBJ1-1; D gene unclear. The CDR3 is 14 amino acids. Germline V CDR1 and CDR2: MDHEN, SYDVKM. V lost 5 bases, J lost 7 bases, and 17 bases lay in between. The CDR3, as DNA: TGTGCCAGCAGTCCGACTACCCCTGACCGTGAAGCTTTCTTT. This encodes CASSPTTPDREAFF.

In its sample, this clonotype was seen a few times. V gene TRBV20-1 combines with J gene TRBJ2-3; 10 bases are shared with TRBD2. Germline CDR1 DFQATT, CDR2 SNEGSKA (reference sequence). V lost 5 bases and J lost 2; bases outside the gene matches: 7. This CDR3 contains 15 residues. CDR3 sequence (DNA): TGCAGTGCTGTAGCGGGGGGCCTCCTCACAGATACGCAGTATTTT. Translating it yields CSAVAGGLLTDTQYF.

This clonotype showed up just once. The chain's CDR3 is CASSSTKLDRGANTIYF. The CDR3 DNA reads as TGTGCCAGCAGCTCCACAAAGCTTGACCGTGGGGCGAACACCATATATTTT. This chain connects TRBV7-2 to TRBJ1-3, with D perhaps TRBD1 (5 bases). Deletions cut 4 bases from V and 7 bases from J, with 23 bases between. Looked up from germline, CDR1 is SGHTA and CDR2 is FQGNSA. The CDR3 has 17 amino acids.

This clonotype was counted a few times. The CDR3 reads CASSLGQGDTGELFF. The DNA for the CDR3 is TGTGCCAGCAGTCTCGGACAGGGAGACACCGGGGAGCTGTTTTTT. This sequence joins TRBV28 and TRBJ2-2; 8 nucleotides match TRBD1. The CDR3 is 15 amino acids. The V and J ends lost 5 bases and 3 bases, in that order; junction bases with no gene match: 5. Germline-derived CDR1 and CDR2 are MDHEN and SYDVKM.

The chain uses TRBV2 and TRBJ2-5; D is perhaps TRBD1 (6 bases). Germline V gene data show CDR1 as SNHLY and CDR2 as FYNNEI. Trimming left V 2 bases short and J 1 base short, with 14 bases between. The CDR3 has 16 amino acids. The CDR3 here is CASSESFGTPQETQYF. The CDR3 bases are TGTGCCAGCAGTGAATCATTCGGGACACCCCAAGAGACCCAGTACTTC. Drawing the rest from reference TRBV2 and TRBJ2-5, the complete variable domain is EPEVTQTPSHQVTQMGQEVILRCVPISNHLYFYWYRQILGQKVEFLVSFYNNEISEKSEIFDDQFSVERPDGSNFTLKIRSTKLEDSAMYFCASSESFGTPQETQYFGPGTRLLVL.

In its sample, this clonotype was seen a few times. This rearrangement joins TRBV6-1 to TRBJ1-5, with D possibly TRBD1 on 6 matching bases. Germline V gene data show CDR1 as MNHNS and CDR2 as SASEGT. V was trimmed by 2 bases and J by 2 bases, leaving 13 bases between them. The CDR3 has 16 amino acids. This CDR3 reads CASSEIGGAGNQPQHF. The CDR3 coding sequence is TGTGCCAGCAGTGAAATAGGGGGGGCCGGCAATCAGCCCCAGCATTTT.